Described below is a single T cell receptor beta chain sequence and its context. Its antigen is still unknown. Per-base quality was not reported, and no clone a single base away is much larger than it. This sample was included in a study of T cell responses to AZD1222 COVID-19 vaccine (dated by TCRdb to 2020 to 2023). With respect to the entire study: A total of 230 to 250 trial participants underwent TCR sequencing, of whom 200 to 220 received two doses of AZD1222 and some 26 received two doses of the MenACWY control vaccine. Enrollment into the trials was organized by age into subgroups of 18-55, 56-69 and 70-plus years, and those subgroups contained roughly 150, 30 and 60 TCR-sequenced participants, respectively.

The CDR3 regions of human TCRbeta chains were analyzed by immunosequencing. The study's processing was this. TCRs in the repertoires were matched against a reference library of SARS-CoV-2-specific TCRs that had been generated with the MIRA antigen-specificity platform. Breadth meant the fraction of unique TCRs that were SARS-CoV-2-associated, whereas depth meant the fraction of total T cells that were SARS-CoV-2-associated. Using the MIRA data, every spike-specific TCR was mapped to the spike region that the TCR reacted to and assigned to either a CD4 or a CD8 class. Log10-transformed breadth and depth values were compared by one-way ANOVA with Sidak's multiple comparisons tests. This is the immuneACCESS table as TCRdb keeps it, with only in-frame sequences that have V and J called. A part of the clones is gone; compared with another copy, unresolved V genes explain less than half, and the rest is unexplained. V and J calls and clone size follow that table, whereas D and trimming were derived from the DNA. The sample profile shows about 76,000 clones; about 74% of them were found once. Roughly 29% of the sample is taken by the ten largest.

The germline V gene yields ENHRY for CDR1 and SYGVKD for CDR2. Ends trimmed: V by 6 bases, J by 2 bases; bases unmatched to a gene: 8. The CDR3 contains 15 residues, cysteine and phenylalanine counted. The CDR3 DNA has 45 bases and is translated from base 1. The sample's time point label, in plain terms: about 28 days (+/-7) after the second vaccine dose. The treatment or condition label, as the study defines it: meningococcal conjugate vaccine given as trial control. Vaccinee samples came from UK trials COV001 and COV002, including a single-blind randomized controlled phase 2/3 trial of AZD1222 (ChAdOx1 nCoV-19) in healthy adults. For TCRbeta chain sequencing, PBMC samples from trial participants were taken at day 0 and at day 28 after the second dose. Results and caveats for the whole study, not just this receptor: Epitopes outside the regions mutated in the B.1.351 and B.1.1.7 variants were reportedly recognized by nearly half of the unique spike-specific TCRs. A significant rise in spike-specific TCR breadth and depth was observed after two AZD1222 doses relative to day 0 and relative to MenACWY recipients. Most participants were white British and females outnumbered males, and the authors suggested that clonal diversity may have been underestimated. Conclusions about previously exposed vaccinees are limited, since just five to seven AZD1222 recipients were seropositive for SARS-CoV-2 at baseline. In the small 56-69-year group, the increase in depth fell short of significance, most likely because of low power. Vaccine-associated CD4 TCRs spanned the whole spike protein, with dominant responses in regions 160-218 and 743-854. Because no samples from the day 14 peak response were available, repertoires could be characterized only after the peak T cell response.

The source of this sequence is an adult who received the MenACWY meningococcal vaccine as a control. Material: peripheral blood, obtained 28 days after the second dose of the MenACWY control vaccine. The chain links TRBV10-3 with TRBJ2-3, and TRBD1 matches 7 of the central bases. The CDR3 region reads CAISGQAAITDTQYF. The DNA sequence reads TGTGCCATCAGCGGACAGGCCGCTATCACAGATACGCAGTATTTT.